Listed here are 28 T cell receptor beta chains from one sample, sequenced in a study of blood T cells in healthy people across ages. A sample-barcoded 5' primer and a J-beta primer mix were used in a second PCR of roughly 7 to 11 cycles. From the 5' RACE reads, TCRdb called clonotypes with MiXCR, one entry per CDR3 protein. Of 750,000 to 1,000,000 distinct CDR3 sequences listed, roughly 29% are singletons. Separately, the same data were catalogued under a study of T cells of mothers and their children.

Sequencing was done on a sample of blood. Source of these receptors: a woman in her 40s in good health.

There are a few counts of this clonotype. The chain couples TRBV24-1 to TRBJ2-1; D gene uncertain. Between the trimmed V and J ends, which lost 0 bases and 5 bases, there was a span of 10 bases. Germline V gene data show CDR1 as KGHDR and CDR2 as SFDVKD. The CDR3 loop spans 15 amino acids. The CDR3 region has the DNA TGTGCCACCAGTGATTTGTGGGATTTGGACAATGAGCAGTTCTTC. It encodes CATSDLWDLDNEQFF.

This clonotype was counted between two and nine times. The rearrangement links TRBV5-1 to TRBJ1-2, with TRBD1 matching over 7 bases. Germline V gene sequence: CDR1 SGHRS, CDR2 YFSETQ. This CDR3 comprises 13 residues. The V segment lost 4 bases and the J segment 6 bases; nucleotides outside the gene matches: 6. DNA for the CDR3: TGCGCCAGCAGCCAGGGACAGCCAAATGGCTACACCTTC. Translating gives CASSQGQPNGYTF.

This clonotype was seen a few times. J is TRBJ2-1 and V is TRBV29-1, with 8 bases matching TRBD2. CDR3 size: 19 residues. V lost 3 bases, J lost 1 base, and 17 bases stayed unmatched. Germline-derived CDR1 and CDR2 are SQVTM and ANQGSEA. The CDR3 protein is CSVDPPGSGGLKSYNEQFF. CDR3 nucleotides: TGCAGCGTTGACCCCCCGGGCAGCGGGGGCCTTAAATCCTACAATGAGCAGTTCTTC.

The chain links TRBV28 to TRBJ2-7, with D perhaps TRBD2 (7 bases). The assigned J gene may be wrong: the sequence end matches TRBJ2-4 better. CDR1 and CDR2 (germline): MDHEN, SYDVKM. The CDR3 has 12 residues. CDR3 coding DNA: TGTGCCAGCGCGGGGGCGGAGAACATTCAGTACTTC. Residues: CASAGAENIQYF.

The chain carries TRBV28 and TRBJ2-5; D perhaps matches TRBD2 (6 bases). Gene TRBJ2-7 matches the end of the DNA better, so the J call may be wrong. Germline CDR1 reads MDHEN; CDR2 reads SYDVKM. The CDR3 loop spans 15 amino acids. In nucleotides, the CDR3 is TGTGCCAGCAGTTCCAACCGGGAGAACTACTACGAGCAGTACTTC. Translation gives CASSSNRENYYEQYF.

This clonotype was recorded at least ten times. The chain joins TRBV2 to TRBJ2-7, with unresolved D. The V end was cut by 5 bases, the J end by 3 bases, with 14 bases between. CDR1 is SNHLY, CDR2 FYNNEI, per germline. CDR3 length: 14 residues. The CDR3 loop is CASSRPTVNYEQYF. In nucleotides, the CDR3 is TGTGCCAGCAGTCGTCCTACGGTAAACTACGAGCAGTACTTC.

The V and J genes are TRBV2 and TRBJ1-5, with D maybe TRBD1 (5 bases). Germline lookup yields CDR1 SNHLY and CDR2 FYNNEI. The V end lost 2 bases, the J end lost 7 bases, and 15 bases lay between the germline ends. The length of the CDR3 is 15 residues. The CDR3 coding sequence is TGTGCCAGCAGTGAATCCGAGGGGATGGAGCAGCCCCAGCATTTT. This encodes CASSESEGMEQPQHF. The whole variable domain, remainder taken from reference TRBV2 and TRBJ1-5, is EPEVTQTPSHQVTQMGQEVILRCVPISNHLYFYWYRQILGQKVEFLVSFYNNEISEKSEIFDDQFSVERPDGSNFTLKIRSTKLEDSAMYFCASSESEGMEQPQHFGDGTRLSIL.

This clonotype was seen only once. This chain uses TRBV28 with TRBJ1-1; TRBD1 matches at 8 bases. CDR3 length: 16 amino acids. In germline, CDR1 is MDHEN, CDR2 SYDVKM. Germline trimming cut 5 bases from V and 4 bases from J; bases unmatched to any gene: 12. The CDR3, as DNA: TGTGCCAGCAGTCCCTGGACAGGGAGGGAGGGCACTGAAGCTTTCTTT. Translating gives CASSPWTGREGTEAFF.

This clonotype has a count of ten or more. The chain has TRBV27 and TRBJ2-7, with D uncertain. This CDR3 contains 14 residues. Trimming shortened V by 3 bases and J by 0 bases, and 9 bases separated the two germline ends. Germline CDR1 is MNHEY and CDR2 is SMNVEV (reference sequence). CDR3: CASSFLTSSYEQYF. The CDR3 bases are TGTGCCAGCAGTTTCCTAACTTCCTCCTACGAGCAGTACTTC.

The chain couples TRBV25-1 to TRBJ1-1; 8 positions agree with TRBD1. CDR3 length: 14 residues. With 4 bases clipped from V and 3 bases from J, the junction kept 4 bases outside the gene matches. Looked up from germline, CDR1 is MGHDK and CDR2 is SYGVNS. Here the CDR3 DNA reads TGTGCCAGCAGTGGGACAGGGTGGTACACTGAAGCTTTCTTT. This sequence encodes CASSGTGWYTEAFF. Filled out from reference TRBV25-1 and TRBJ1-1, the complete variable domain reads EADIYQTPRYLVIGTGKKITLECSQTMGHDKMYWYQQDPGMELHLIHYSYGVNSTEKGDLSSESTVSRIRTEHFPLTLESARPSHTSQYLCASSGTGWYTEAFFGQGTRLTVV.

CDR3 amino acids: CASSSLGQARSTEAFF. CDR3 bases: TGCGCCAGCAGCTCCCTGGGACAGGCAAGGTCTACTGAAGCTTTCTTT. V and J are TRBV5-1 and TRBJ1-1; 8 bases fit TRBD1. V was clipped by 3 bases and J by 5 bases; unmatched bases: 12. Looked up from germline, CDR1 is SGHRS and CDR2 is YFSETQ. The CDR3 sequence is 16 residues long.

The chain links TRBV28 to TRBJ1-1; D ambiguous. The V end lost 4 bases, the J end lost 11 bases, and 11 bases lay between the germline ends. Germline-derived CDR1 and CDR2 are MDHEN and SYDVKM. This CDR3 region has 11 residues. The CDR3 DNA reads TGTGCCAGCAGTTCTCCTACCTGGGCTTTCTTT. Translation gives CASSSPTWAFF.

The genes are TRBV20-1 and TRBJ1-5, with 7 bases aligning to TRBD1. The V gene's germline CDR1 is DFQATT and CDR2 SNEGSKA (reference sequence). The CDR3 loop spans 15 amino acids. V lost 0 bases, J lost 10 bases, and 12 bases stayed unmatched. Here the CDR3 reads CSAREGGTVCSPQHF. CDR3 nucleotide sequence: TGCAGTGCTAGAGAGGGCGGGACAGTGTGTAGCCCCCAGCATTTT.

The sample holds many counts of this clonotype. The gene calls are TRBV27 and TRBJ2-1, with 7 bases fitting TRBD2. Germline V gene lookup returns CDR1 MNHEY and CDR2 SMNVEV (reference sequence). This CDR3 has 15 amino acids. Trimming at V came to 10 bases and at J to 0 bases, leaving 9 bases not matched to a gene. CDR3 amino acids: CATKAGRSSYNEQFF. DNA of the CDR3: TGTGCCACTAAAGCGGGACGGAGCTCCTACAATGAGCAGTTCTTC.

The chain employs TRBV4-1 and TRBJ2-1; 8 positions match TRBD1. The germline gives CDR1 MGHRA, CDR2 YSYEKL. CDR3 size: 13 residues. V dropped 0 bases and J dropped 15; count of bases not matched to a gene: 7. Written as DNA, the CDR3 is TGCGCCAGCAGCCAAGAAGGTCGCAGGGGGCGGTTCTTC. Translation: CASSQEGRRGRFF.

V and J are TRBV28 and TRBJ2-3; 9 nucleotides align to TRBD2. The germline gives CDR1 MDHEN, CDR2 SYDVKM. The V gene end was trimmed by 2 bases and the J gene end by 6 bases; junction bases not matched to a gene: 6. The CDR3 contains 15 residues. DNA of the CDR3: TGTGCCAGCAGTTTACCGCGGGGGGGCGGGGATACGCAGTATTTT. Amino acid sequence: CASSLPRGGGDTQYF.

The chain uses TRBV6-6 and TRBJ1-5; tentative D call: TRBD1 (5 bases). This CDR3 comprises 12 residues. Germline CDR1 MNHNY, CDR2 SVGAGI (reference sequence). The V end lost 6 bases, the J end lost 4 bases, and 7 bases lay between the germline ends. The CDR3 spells CASRTENQPQHF. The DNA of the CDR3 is TGTGCCAGCAGGACAGAGAATCAGCCCCAGCATTTT.

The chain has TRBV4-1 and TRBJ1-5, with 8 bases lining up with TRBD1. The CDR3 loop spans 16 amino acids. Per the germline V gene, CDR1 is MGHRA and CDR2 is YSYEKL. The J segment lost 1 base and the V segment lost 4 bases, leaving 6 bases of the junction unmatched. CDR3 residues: CASSPSGTGSNQPQHF. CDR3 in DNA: TGCGCCAGCAGCCCATCCGGGACAGGCAGCAATCAGCCCCAGCATTTT.

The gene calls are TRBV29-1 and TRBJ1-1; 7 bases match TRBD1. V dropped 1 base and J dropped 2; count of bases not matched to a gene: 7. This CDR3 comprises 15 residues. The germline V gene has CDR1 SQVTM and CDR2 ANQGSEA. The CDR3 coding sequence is TGCAGCGTTGAAGCCTCCGGGACAGAAAACACTGAAGCTTTCTTT. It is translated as CSVEASGTENTEAFF.

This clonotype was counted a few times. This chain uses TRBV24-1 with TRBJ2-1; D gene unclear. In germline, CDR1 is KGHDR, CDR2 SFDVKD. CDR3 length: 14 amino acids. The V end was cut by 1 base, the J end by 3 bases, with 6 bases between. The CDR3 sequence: CATSDFDRYNEQFF. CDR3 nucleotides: TGTGCCACCAGTGATTTCGACCGCTACAATGAGCAGTTCTTC.

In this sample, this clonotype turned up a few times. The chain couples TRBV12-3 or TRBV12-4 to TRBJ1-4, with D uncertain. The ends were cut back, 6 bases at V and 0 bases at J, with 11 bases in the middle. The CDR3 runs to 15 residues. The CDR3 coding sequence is TGTGCCAGCAGGGGGAAGACAACAACTAATGAAAAACTGTTTTTT. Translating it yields CASRGKTTTNEKLFF.

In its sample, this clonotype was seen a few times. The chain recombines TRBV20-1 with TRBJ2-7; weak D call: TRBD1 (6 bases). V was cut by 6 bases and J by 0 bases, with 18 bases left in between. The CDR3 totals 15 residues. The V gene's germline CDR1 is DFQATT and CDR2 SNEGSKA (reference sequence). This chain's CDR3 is CSATGQWLTSYEQYF. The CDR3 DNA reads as TGCAGTGCCACAGGGCAGTGGCTCACCTCCTACGAGCAGTACTTC.

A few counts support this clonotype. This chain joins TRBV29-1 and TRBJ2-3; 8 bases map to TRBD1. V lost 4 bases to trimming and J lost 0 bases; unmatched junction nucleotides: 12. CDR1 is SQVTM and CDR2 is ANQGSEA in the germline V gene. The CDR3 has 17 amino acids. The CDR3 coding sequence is TGCAGCGTTGCAGGGGGCGCCGCGGGAACTAGCACAGATACGCAGTATTTT. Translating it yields CSVAGGAAGTSTDTQYF.

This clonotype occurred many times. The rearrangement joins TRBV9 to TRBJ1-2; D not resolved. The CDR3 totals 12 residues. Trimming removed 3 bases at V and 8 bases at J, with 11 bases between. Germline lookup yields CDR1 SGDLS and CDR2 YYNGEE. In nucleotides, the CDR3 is TGTGCCAGCAGCGCCGGGGTGAGGGGCTACACCTTC. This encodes CASSAGVRGYTF.

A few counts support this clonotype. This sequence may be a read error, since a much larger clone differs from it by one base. The CDR3 coding sequence is TGCAGGGCTAGTCTTCCCTCTGTTGAGCAGTACTTC. Protein product: CRASLPSVEQYF. J is TRBJ2-7 and V is TRBV20-1; D gene ambiguous. Per the germline V gene, CDR1 is DFQATT and CDR2 is SNEGSKA (reference sequence). The CDR3 extends over 12 amino acids.

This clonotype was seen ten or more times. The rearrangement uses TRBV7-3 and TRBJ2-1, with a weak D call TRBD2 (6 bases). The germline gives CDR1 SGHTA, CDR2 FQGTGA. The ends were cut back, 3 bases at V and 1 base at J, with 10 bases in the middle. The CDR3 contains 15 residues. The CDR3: CASSFQAGSYNEQFF. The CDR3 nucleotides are TGTGCCAGCAGCTTCCAAGCGGGTTCCTACAATGAGCAGTTCTTC.

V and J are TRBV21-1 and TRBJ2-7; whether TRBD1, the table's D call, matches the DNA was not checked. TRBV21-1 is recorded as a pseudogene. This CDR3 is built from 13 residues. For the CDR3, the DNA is TGTGCCAGCAGCAAAAAGGACAAGTACGAGCAGTACTTC. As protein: CASSKKDKYEQYF.

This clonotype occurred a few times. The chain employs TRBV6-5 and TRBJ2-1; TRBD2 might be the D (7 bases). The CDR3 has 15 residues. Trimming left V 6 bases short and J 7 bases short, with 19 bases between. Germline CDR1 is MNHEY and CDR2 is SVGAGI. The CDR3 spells CASSKPGGRANEQFF. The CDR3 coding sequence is TGTGCCAGCAGCAAGCCGGGGGGCCGGGCAAATGAGCAGTTCTTC.